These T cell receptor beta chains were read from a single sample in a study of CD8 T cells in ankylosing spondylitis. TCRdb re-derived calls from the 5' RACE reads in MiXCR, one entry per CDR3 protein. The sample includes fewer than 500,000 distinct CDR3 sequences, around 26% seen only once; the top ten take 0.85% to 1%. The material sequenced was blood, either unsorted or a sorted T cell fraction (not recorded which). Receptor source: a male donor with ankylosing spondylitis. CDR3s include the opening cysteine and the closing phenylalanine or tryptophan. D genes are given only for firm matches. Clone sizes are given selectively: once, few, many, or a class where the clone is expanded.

TGTGCCAGCAGCCAGTCCGACGCGAGAAATGAGCAGTTCTTC	CASSQSDARNEQFF	-	TRBV4-2	TRBJ2-1	-
TGCAGTGCTAAGAAGGCTAAACTGGGTAATGAGCAGTTCTTC	CSAKKAKLGNEQFF	-	TRBV20-1	TRBJ2-1	-
TGTGCCAGCAGTTTAACCTGGGGACTAGCGGGATTCCCACAAGAGACCCAGTACTTC	CASSLTWGLAGFPQETQYF	few	TRBV12-3/TRBV12-4	TRBJ2-5	TRBD2
TGTGCCAGCAGCGGACGGACAGTCACTGGAAACACCATATATTTT	CASSGRTVTGNTIYF	few	TRBV7-8	TRBJ1-3	-
TGTGCCAGCAGCTTGGGGCCCGACAGGGGATGGGACCGTAATTCACCCCTCCACTTT	CASSLGPDRGWDRNSPLHF	few	TRBV5-6	TRBJ1-6	TRBD1
TGCAGTGCTAGAGGCTCCTGGGGCGGGAGAGGGTTCGAGCAGTACTTC	CSARGSWGGRGFEQYF	-	TRBV20-1	TRBJ2-7	TRBD2
TGCAGTGCCCTAGCGGGACAGGGGGCCGGGGAGCTGTTTTTT	CSALAGQGAGELFF	-	TRBV20-1	TRBJ2-2	TRBD1
TGTGCCAGCACCGACGGGGTTCGGGAAAAACTGTTTTTT	CASTDGVREKLFF	-	TRBV6-6	TRBJ1-4	-
TGTGCCAGCAGCTTCGGGTTACGATCGGGGGAGCTGTTTTTT	CASSFGLRSGELFF	few	TRBV11-2	TRBJ2-2	-
TGTGCCACCAGTGATCCCGGCCCGCGGGGCTACAATGAGCAGTTCTTC	CATSDPGPRGYNEQFF	few	TRBV24-1	TRBJ2-1	-
TGCGCCAGCATCGACACCCTGAACACCGGGGAGCTGTTTTTT	CASIDTLNTGELFF	-	TRBV5-1	TRBJ2-2	-
TGTGCCAGCATCCAACAGGGAGGCGAGACCCAGTACTTC	CASIQQGGETQYF	few	TRBV6-6	TRBJ2-5	-
TGCAGCGTTGCTGAAGAGACCCAGTACTTC	CSVAEETQYF	many	TRBV29-1	TRBJ2-5	-
TGTGCCAGCAGTCCCGGGACGGACTATGGCTACACCTTC	CASSPGTDYGYTF	many	TRBV12-3/TRBV12-4	TRBJ1-2	-
TGTGCCAGCAGCTCCCGGACAGGGGCTGTAGATTCCCTCTATGCCTACACCTTC	CASSSRTGAVDSLYAYTF	few	TRBV13	TRBJ1-2	TRBD1
TGCGCCAGCAGCTTTAGTGGTGGGATGAACACTGAAGCTTTCTTT	CASSFSGGMNTEAFF	-	TRBV5-1	TRBJ1-1	-
TGTGCCAGCAGTTCCTATGCGGGTCAGAACACCGGGGAGCTGTTTTTT	CASSSYAGQNTGELFF	few	TRBV7-8	TRBJ2-2	-
TGTGCCAGCAGTTACTCGGACCATCGGCCTAGCGGGATGAACACCGGGGAGCTGTTTTTT	CASSYSDHRPSGMNTGELFF	-	TRBV6-2/TRBV6-3	TRBJ2-2	TRBD2
TGTGCCAGCAGCTTAGGACAGGGGGTCGCTTTCTTT	CASSLGQGVAFF	-	TRBV7-9	TRBJ1-1	TRBD1
TGCGCCAGCAGCCAAGTTTTCGGGACCCAGTACTTC	CASSQVFGTQYF	few	TRBV4-1	TRBJ2-5	-
TGTGCCAGCAGCGTTTCAGTGAACACTGAAGCTTTCTTT	CASSVSVNTEAFF	many	TRBV9	TRBJ1-1	-
TGTGCCAGCTTCAGGGGAGCTCAAGAGACCCAGTACTTC	CASFRGAQETQYF	-	TRBV2	TRBJ2-5	-
TGCGCCAGCAGCTTGCCGGGACTAGCGGGAGGGAAGCAGTTCTTC	CASSLPGLAGGKQFF	-	TRBV5-1	TRBJ2-1	TRBD2
TGTGCCAGCACAACGCCGGGACTCTCCGCCTACGAGCAGTACTTC	CASTTPGLSAYEQYF	-	TRBV6-2/TRBV6-3	TRBJ2-7	-
TGTGCCAGCAGCTTAGGGACTAGCGGGAGGGCCGGAAATGAGCAGTTCTTC	CASSLGTSGRAGNEQFF	few	TRBV7-2	TRBJ2-1	TRBD2
TGCAGCGTTGTGGGGGGCCAGGAGCAGTTCTTC	CSVVGGQEQFF	-	TRBV29-1	TRBJ2-1	-
TGTGCCAGCAGTTTTCGGGGTCCCAACTACGAGCAGTACTTC	CASSFRGPNYEQYF	-	TRBV12-3/TRBV12-4	TRBJ2-7	-
TGTGCCAGCAGCTTCGAGGACAGCTACGAGCAGTACTTC	CASSFEDSYEQYF	-	TRBV11-3	TRBJ2-7	-
TGCAGCGTCGGTGACCAAGATGGGTCCTCACCCCTCCACTTT	CSVGDQDGSSPLHF	-	TRBV29-1	TRBJ1-6	-
TGCAGTGCTAGGGGCTCGGACACCTACAATGAGCAGTTCTTC	CSARGSDTYNEQFF	-	TRBV20-1	TRBJ2-1	-
TGTGCCAGCAGCTCTTACAGGGGTGGAGGAAATAATTCACCCCTCCACTTT	CASSSYRGGGNNSPLHF	-	TRBV7-9	TRBJ1-6	TRBD1
TGTGCCAGCAGTTACTCCCAGGGCACAGATACGCAGTATTTT	CASSYSQGTDTQYF	few	TRBV6-5	TRBJ2-3	-
TGTGCCAGCAGCTTAGACAGAATCCAGTACAATGAGCAGTTCTTC	CASSLDRIQYNEQFF	-	TRBV7-2	TRBJ2-1	-
TGCGCCAGCAGCCAAAGACAGGGGCGCGCTGAAGCTTTCTTT	CASSQRQGRAEAFF	-	TRBV5-1	TRBJ1-1	TRBD1
TGCAGTGCTAGAGATCTGAGGGTTGGAAACACCATATATTTT	CSARDLRVGNTIYF	-	TRBV20-1	TRBJ1-3	-
TGTGCCAGCAGTGAAGCGCTTCTTGGGACAGGGAGAGCTGGCAATCAGCCCCAGCATTTT	CASSEALLGTGRAGNQPQHF	-	TRBV2	TRBJ1-5	TRBD1
TGCAGTGCTGGAGCTGTTTATCAGCCCCAGCATTTT	CSAGAVYQPQHF	-	TRBV20-1	TRBJ1-5	-
TGCGCCAGCAGCCCAACGACTGGGGCCAACGTCCTGACTTTC	CASSPTTGANVLTF	few	TRBV5-1	TRBJ2-6	-
TGTGCCAGCAGTGAATCTCTTGCGGGGGGAACCTACGAGCAGTACTTC	CASSESLAGGTYEQYF	once	TRBV6-1	TRBJ2-7	TRBD2
TGTGCCAGCAGCCAGACAGATACGCAGTATTTT	CASSQTDTQYF	many	TRBV12-3/TRBV12-4	TRBJ2-3	-
TGTGCCATCAGTGGAAATAGCAATCAGCCCCAGCATTTT	CAISGNSNQPQHF	many	TRBV10-3	TRBJ1-5	-